The present T cell receptor beta chain was sequenced within a study of blood T cell repertoires in COVID-19. About the study: Collection of acute and convalescent COVID-19 samples took place in the United States, Italy and Spain. PBMCs, B-cell-depleted T cells, or T cells provided the cDNA or gDNA that made up the material.

In the original analysis: For nucleated cells, counts were estimated from reference gene primer amplification. Generated by immunoSEQ multiplex PCR, the TCRdb table keeps only in-frame clones and is missing some. V, J and clone size were drawn from that table, and D and trimming were deduced from the DNA. The sample has 180,000 or so clones, approximately 79% seen once. The J segment lost 3 bases and the V segment lost 4 bases, leaving 10 bases of the junction unmatched. The CDR3 totals 16 residues. Germline assignment: CDR1 MDHEN and CDR2 SYDVKM. The sequence came from a man aged 45-65 years who had recovered from COVID-19. The rearrangement joins TRBV28 to TRBJ2-5, with 8 positions matching TRBD2. What was sequenced was peripheral blood. CDR3 sequence reads: CASSSRPGREEETQYF. In nucleotides, the CDR3 is TGTGCCAGCAGTTCCCGTCCCGGGAGGGAGGAAGAGACCCAGTACTTC.